These T cell receptor beta chains were read from a single sample in a study of human T cells and chemical hapten exposure. TCRdb processed the RACE reads anew with MiXCR; each CDR3 protein has one entry. The table shows approximately 110,000 distinct CDR3 sequences, with more than 7% occurring only once. The material was whole blood, obtained in connection with sensitization to the hapten diphenylcyclopropenone (DPC). These receptors all come from a woman aged 40 to 50 with alopecia areata. Some clones in this sample may be carry-over from other donors' samples. Each CDR3 is given with its conserved first and last residue. Fields, in order: V gene, J gene, D gene, CDR3 length, clone size, CDR3 DNA, CDR3 protein. The D gene is left open where the match is weak. Size is stated for part of the rows, as once, few or many counts, or as a class when the clone is expanded.

>TRBV29-1|TRBJ2-7|.|11|.
TGCAGCGGCCGTCACGGCTACGAGCAGTACTTC
CSGRHGYEQYF
>TRBV6-2/TRBV6-3|TRBJ1-5|.|15|.
TGTGCCAGCATCTCCAGAGGGAGGGATAATCAGCCCCAGCATTTT
CASISRGRDNQPQHF
>TRBV7-8|TRBJ1-2|.|13|many
TGTGCCAGCAGCTTAATTCCTAACTATGGCTACACCTTC
CASSLIPNYGYTF
>TRBV18|TRBJ1-1|.|14|few
TGTGCCAGCTCACCAAATGGTAGGAACACTGAAGCTTTCTTT
CASSPNGRNTEAFF
>TRBV11-3|TRBJ1-1|.|17|few
TGTGCCAGCAGCTTAAGAGGCCCTATAGATAGGAACACTGAAGCTTTCTTT
CASSLRGPIDRNTEAFF
>TRBV6-2/TRBV6-3|TRBJ1-5|.|15|.
TGTGCCAGCAGTTACGTGGGCGGCCTCAATCAGCCCCAGCATTTT
CASSYVGGLNQPQHF
>TRBV28|TRBJ2-7|.|14|many
TGTGCCAGCAGTTTAGCACAGGGCAACTACGAGCAGTACTTC
CASSLAQGNYEQYF
>TRBV3-1|TRBJ2-7|.|15|.
TGTGCCAGCAGCCAAAACCTAGCCGGCGGCGCCGATGAGTACTTC
CASSQNLAGGADEYF
>TRBV13|TRBJ2-2|TRBD2|14|many
TGTGCCACAGGGAGACTAGCGGGGACCGGGGAGCTGTTTTTT
CATGRLAGTGELFF
>TRBV3-1|TRBJ2-5|.|14|few
TGTGCCAGCAGCCAATTCAGGGATCAAGAGACCCAGTACTTC
CASSQFRDQETQYF
>TRBV29-1|TRBJ1-1|.|14|few
TGCAGCGTGACGATGGGACGTCAATACACTGAAGCTTTCTTT
CSVTMGRQYTEAFF
>TRBV15|TRBJ2-6|TRBD1|17|.
TGTGCCACCAGCAGTAGACAGGGTACCTCTGGGGCCAACGTCCCGACTTTC
CATSSRQGTSGANVPTF
>TRBV25-1|TRBJ1-4|.|14|.
TGTGCCAGCGCGGTGGGAGGATCAAATGAAAAACTGTTTTTT
CASAVGGSNEKLFF
>TRBV7-6|TRBJ2-5|.|16|.
TGTGCCAGCAGCCCCCGGCCTAGGTCGGGGTCGGAGACCCAGTACTTC
CASSPRPRSGSETQYF
>TRBV5-1|TRBJ2-3|.|14|few
TGCGCCAGCAGCTTACAGGGTGGCACAGATACGCAGTATTTT
CASSLQGGTDTQYF
>TRBV4-3|TRBJ1-1|.|17|once
TGCGCCAGCAGCAAAGCGGTAGGGTCCGACAGGAACACTGAAGCTTTCTTT
CASSKAVGSDRNTEAFF
>TRBV5-1|TRBJ2-3|.|14|.
TGCGCCAGCAGCTTGGGGGTGAGCACAGATACGCAGTATTTT
CASSLGVSTDTQYF
>TRBV6-2/TRBV6-3|TRBJ2-6|.|13|many
TGTGCCACCCAAGGGCTCGGGGCCAACGTCCTGACTTTC
CATQGLGANVLTF
>TRBV28|TRBJ2-7|.|12|once
TGTGCCAGCAGGGACCCGCCTCACGAGCAGTACTTC
CASRDPPHEQYF
>TRBV5-1|TRBJ1-1|.|15|.
TGCGCCAGCAGCTTGGATCAGGTGCTTACCACTGAAGCTTTCTTT
CASSLDQVLTTEAFF
>TRBV19|TRBJ2-7|TRBD2|15|many
TGTGCCAGTAGGATGGGGGTAGCGGGGTACTACGAGCAGTACTTC
CASRMGVAGYYEQYF
>TRBV14|TRBJ1-1|.|13|.
TGTGCCACCAGTCAACAGCAGAACACTGAAGCTTTCTTT
CATSQQQNTEAFF
>TRBV28|TRBJ1-3|.|15|few
TGTGCCAGCAGTTCCGGGGGTGAGGCTGGAAACACCATATATTTT
CASSSGGEAGNTIYF
>TRBV6-2/TRBV6-3|TRBJ1-2|.|16|many
TGTGCCAGCAGTTACCCATTGACAGGTTCGGACTATGGCTACACCTTC
CASSYPLTGSDYGYTF